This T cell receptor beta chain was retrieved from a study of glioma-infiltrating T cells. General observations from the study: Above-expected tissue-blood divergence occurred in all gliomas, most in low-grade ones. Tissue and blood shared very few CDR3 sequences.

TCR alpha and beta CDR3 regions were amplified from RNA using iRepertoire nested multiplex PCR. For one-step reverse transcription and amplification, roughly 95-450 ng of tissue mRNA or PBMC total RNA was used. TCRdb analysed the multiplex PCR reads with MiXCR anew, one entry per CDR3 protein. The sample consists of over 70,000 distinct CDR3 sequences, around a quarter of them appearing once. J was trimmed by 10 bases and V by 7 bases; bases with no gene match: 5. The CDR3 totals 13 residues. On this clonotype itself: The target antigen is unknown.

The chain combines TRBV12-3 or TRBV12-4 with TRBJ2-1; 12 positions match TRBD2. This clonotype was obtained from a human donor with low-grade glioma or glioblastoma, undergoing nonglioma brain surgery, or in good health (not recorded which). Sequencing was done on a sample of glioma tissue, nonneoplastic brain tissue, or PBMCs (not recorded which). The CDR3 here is CASNVGLAGEQFF. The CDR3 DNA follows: TGTGCCAGCAATGTTGGACTAGCGGGGGAGCAGTTCTTC.